This entry lists 27 T cell receptor beta chains sequenced from one sample in a study of OX40 agonist ivuxolimab in advanced cancers. Libraries were prepared by immunoSEQ multiplex PCR; TCRdb keeps only in-frame clonotypes and omits some of them. The sample contains tens of thousands of clones, 85% to 95% of which appear only once. The sequences come from CD4+ or CD8+ T cells sorted from blood, collected in a trial of the OX40 agonist ivuxolimab. Receptor source: an adult with an advanced solid tumor such as melanoma, head and neck, liver or kidney cancer.

There are a few counts of this clone. The chain carries TRBV11-3 and TRBJ1-2; 8 bases fit TRBD1. The CDR3 totals 14 residues. Trimming at V came to 1 base and at J to 4 bases, leaving 2 bases not matched to a gene. The germline V gene encodes CDR1 SGHNT and CDR2 YENEEA. CDR3 sequence reads: CASSLAQGAYGYTF. The CDR3, as DNA: TGTGCCAGCAGCTTAGCTCAGGGGGCCTATGGCTACACCTTC. Using reference TRBV11-3 and TRBJ1-2 for the parts outside the CDR3, the full variable domain is EAGVVQSPRYKIIEKKQPVAFWCNPISGHNTLYWYLQNLGQGPELLIRYENEEAVDDSQLPKDRFSAERLKGVDSTLKIQPAELGDSAVYLCASSLAQGAYGYTFGSGTRLTVV.

The chain employs TRBV6-6 and TRBJ2-1; 7 bases agree with TRBD2. The CDR3 spans 15 residues. CDR1 MNHNY and CDR2 SVGAGI come from the germline V gene (reference sequence). Trimming took 6 bases from V and 2 from J; bases not matched to a gene: 7. CDR3: CASRAPGGTYNEQFF. The CDR3, as DNA: TGTGCCAGCAGAGCGCCGGGAGGAACCTACAATGAGCAGTTCTTC.

The genes are TRBV2 and TRBJ2-7, with 8 bases identical to TRBD1. The germline V gene has CDR1 SNHLY and CDR2 FYNNEI. The CDR3 spans 17 residues. V was clipped by 6 bases and J by 3 bases; unmatched bases: 16. CDR3 sequence: CASRRQVERTGRYEQYF. CDR3 DNA sequence: TGTGCCAGCAGAAGGCAGGTTGAAAGGACAGGGCGCTACGAGCAGTACTTC.

This clone has only a few counts. As DNA, the CDR3 is TGTGCCAGCAGGTCACAGGGGCAACTGTTTTTT. Protein: CASRSQGQLFF. V gene TRBV27 combines with J gene TRBJ1-4; TRBD1 aligns across 7 bases. The CDR3 has 11 amino acids. Trimming cost V 6 bases and J 12 bases; bases outside gene matches: 4. Germline V gene sequence: CDR1 MNHEY, CDR2 SMNVEV (reference sequence).

The CDR3 region has the DNA TGTGCCAGCAGCGTAGGGGACTACCCTAACGAGCAGTACTTC. Translating gives CASSVGDYPNEQYF. The chain uses TRBV9 and TRBJ2-7, with TRBD2 matching 7 bases. There are 14 residues in the CDR3. The V gene end was trimmed by 0 bases and the J gene end by 5 bases; junction bases not matched to a gene: 5. Germline V CDR1 and CDR2: SGDLS, YYNGEE.

This clone was recorded a few times. This rearrangement joins TRBV2 to TRBJ1-3, with D unclear. This CDR3 has 13 residues. V was cut by 5 bases and J by 3 bases, with 8 bases left in between. Looked up from germline, CDR1 is SNHLY and CDR2 is FYNNEI. The CDR3 DNA reads TGTGCCAGCAGTTTGGACGGTGGAAACACCATATATTTT. It yields the protein CASSLDGGNTIYF.

V and J are TRBV30 and TRBJ1-1; D call uncertain. The length of the CDR3 is 12 residues. V was pared by 2 bases and J by 6 bases, with 10 bases between. Germline V gene lookup returns CDR1 GTSNPN and CDR2 SVGIG (reference sequence). The CDR3 DNA sequence: TGTGCCTGGAGTTGGACTGGGGCTGAAGCTTTCTTT. Residues: CAWSWTGAEAFF.

The rearrangement joins TRBV6-6 to TRBJ2-7; D remains ambiguous. Germline V CDR1 and CDR2: MNHNY, SVGAGI (reference sequence). V was pared by 0 bases and J by 1 base, with 7 bases between. The CDR3 consists of 14 residues. As DNA, the CDR3 is TGTGCCAGCAGTTACTCGACCAGTTCCTACGAGCAGTACTTC. Protein: CASSYSTSSYEQYF.

V usage is TRBV23-1 and J usage is TRBJ2-7, with D perhaps TRBD2 (7 bases). TRBV23-1 is identified as an open reading frame with a role that is uncertain. V lost 4 bases to trimming and J lost 3 bases, with 19 bases between them. The CDR3 loop spans 16 amino acids. The CDR3 loop reads CASSRGGQGLRYEQYF. The CDR3 DNA reads TGCGCCAGCAGTCGCGGGGGACAAGGGTTACGCTACGAGCAGTACTTC.

V and J are TRBV5-1 and TRBJ2-2, with TRBD2 matching over 13 bases. The CDR3 runs to 20 residues. J was trimmed by 2 bases and V by 0 bases; bases with no gene match: 10. The germline V gene encodes CDR1 SGHRS and CDR2 YFSETQ. The CDR3 nucleotides are TGCGCCAGCAGCTTGGTCTGGACTAGCGGGAGTGGGTATAACACCGGGGAGCTGTTTTTT. Encoded protein: CASSLVWTSGSGYNTGELFF. The whole variable domain, remainder taken from reference TRBV5-1 and TRBJ2-2, is KAGVTQTPRYLIKTRGQQVTLSCSPISGHRSVSWYQQTPGQGLQFLFEYFSETQRNKGNFPGRFSGRQFSNSRSEMNVSTLELGDSALYLCASSLVWTSGSGYNTGELFFGEGSRLTVL.

The V call is TRBV4-3, the J call TRBJ2-7; 8 nucleotides match TRBD1. The ends lost 4 bases at V and 3 bases at J; junction bases unmatched: 5. Per germline, CDR1 LGHNA and CDR2 YSLEER. The CDR3 has 14 residues. CDR3 residues: CASSLGDRSYEQYF. DNA of the CDR3: TGCGCCAGCAGCCTCGGGGACAGGAGCTACGAGCAGTACTTC.

The chain joins TRBV5-6 to TRBJ2-7; D uncertain. This CDR3 region has 15 residues. Germline CDR1 reads SGHDT; CDR2 reads YYEEEE. Trimming stripped 0 bases from V and 3 bases from J, with 13 bases between. CDR3 bases: TGTGCCAGCAGCTTGGAAGGAATGGCCGGCTACGAGCAGTACTTC. Residues: CASSLEGMAGYEQYF.

The chain combines TRBV9 with TRBJ1-1; a weak D match, TRBD1 (6 bases). Germline V gives CDR1 SGDLS, CDR2 YYNGEE. Trimming took 4 bases from V and 8 from J, leaving 18 bases between them. The CDR3 is made up of 14 amino acids. The CDR3 DNA is TGTGCCAGCAGCCCCTTCCCAGGGGTTTTGGAAGCTTTCTTT. Its translation is CASSPFPGVLEAFF.

The chain couples TRBV27 to TRBJ1-5, with D unclear. Germline-derived CDR1 and CDR2 are MNHEY and SMNVEV (reference sequence). Trimming removed 10 bases at V and 1 base at J, with 17 bases between. There are 15 residues in the CDR3. This CDR3 reads CATLSSGESNQPQHF. CDR3 nucleotides: TGTGCCACCCTTTCGTCCGGGGAGAGCAATCAGCCCCAGCATTTT.

V is TRBV27 and J is TRBJ2-7; D uncertain. The CDR3 has 12 residues. Between the trimmed V and J ends, which lost 6 bases and 0 bases, there was a span of 6 bases. Germline loops: CDR1 MNHEY, CDR2 SMNVEV (reference sequence). CDR3 sequence (DNA): TGTGCCAGCAGGGACCCCTCCTACGAGCAGTACTTC. Translation gives CASRDPSYEQYF.

The V gene is TRBV2, the J gene TRBJ2-3, with D possibly matching TRBD2 (7 bases). Trimming stripped 6 bases from V and 3 bases from J, with 19 bases between. Germline CDR1 reads SNHLY; CDR2 reads FYNNEI. There are 16 residues in the CDR3. The CDR3 spells CASRVLAEGGTDTQYF. The DNA for the CDR3 is TGTGCCAGCAGAGTGTTAGCGGAGGGGGGGACAGATACGCAGTATTTT. Looking up the rest from reference TRBV2 and TRBJ2-3 gives the full variable domain: EPEVTQTPSHQVTQMGQEVILRCVPISNHLYFYWYRQILGQKVEFLVSFYNNEISEKSEIFDDQFSVERPDGSNFTLKIRSTKLEDSAMYFCASRVLAEGGTDTQYFGPGTRLTVL.

The chain combines TRBV6-6 with TRBJ1-5, with unresolved D. Trimming left V 10 bases short and J 4 bases short, with 14 bases between. This CDR3 has 13 amino acids. Germline CDR1 reads MNHNY; CDR2 reads SVGAGI (reference sequence). In DNA, the CDR3 is TGTGCCACCACCCCCGGCCGGAATCAGCCCCAGCATTTT. Protein product: CATTPGRNQPQHF.

The V call is TRBV7-2, the J call TRBJ2-7; perhaps TRBD1 as D (6 bases). V lost 5 bases to trimming and J lost 2 bases, with 16 bases between them. Germline V lookup: CDR1 SGHTA, CDR2 FQGNSA. This CDR3 contains 15 residues. This CDR3 reads CASSITGTRAYEQYF. CDR3 coding DNA: TGTGCCAGCAGCATTACCGGGACACGGGCCTACGAGCAGTACTTC.

The genes are TRBV5-1 and TRBJ2-5; no definite D call. V shed 4 bases and J shed 3 bases, with 4 bases lying between them. The germline gives CDR1 SGHRS, CDR2 YFSETQ. The CDR3 is 11 amino acids. CDR3 residues: CASSLEETQYF. DNA of the CDR3: TGCGCCAGCAGCCTAGAAGAGACCCAGTACTTC.

The chain is built from TRBV19 and TRBJ1-1; the match to TRBD1 covers 12 bases. The junction had 19 bases not matched to a gene; V was cut back by 11 bases and J by 3 bases. Germline assignment: CDR1 LNHDA and CDR2 SQIVND (reference sequence). CDR3 size: 18 residues. In nucleotides, the CDR3 is TGTGCCTGCTCCCGGGACAGGGGGCAAACGGCTTTTTACACTGAAGCTTTCTTT. Residues: CACSRDRGQTAFYTEAFF.

This chain joins TRBV19 and TRBJ2-7; 8 bases are a match to TRBD1. This CDR3 region has 13 residues. V dropped 6 bases and J dropped 4; count of bases not matched to a gene: 5. Germline values: CDR1 LNHDA, CDR2 SQIVND (reference sequence). The CDR3 nucleotides read TGTGCCAGTAGCTTCGGACAGGGATACGAGCAGTACTTC. Translated: CASSFGQGYEQYF.

This sequence joins TRBV2 and TRBJ2-1; 11 bases are a match to TRBD2. This CDR3 has 15 amino acids. Trimming at V came to 6 bases and at J to 7 bases, leaving 8 bases not matched to a gene. The germline V gene has CDR1 SNHLY and CDR2 FYNNEI. CDR3 in amino acids: CASSWLAGGRNEQFF. The CDR3 DNA sequence: TGTGCCAGCAGCTGGTTAGCGGGAGGGAGGAATGAGCAGTTCTTC.

The genes are TRBV5-6 and TRBJ2-7; 7 nucleotides match TRBD1. The CDR3 loop spans 14 amino acids. After removal of 4 bases from V and 5 bases from J, the junction contained 9 bases not matched to a gene. Germline assignment: CDR1 SGHDT and CDR2 YYEEEE. Here the CDR3 reads CASSATGEIHEQYF. CDR3 DNA sequence: TGTGCCAGCAGCGCCACAGGGGAGATCCACGAGCAGTACTTC.

This chain uses TRBV28 with TRBJ2-1; unclear D gene. Trimming stripped 5 bases from V and 8 bases from J, with 10 bases between. The CDR3 length is 12 residues. Germline CDR1 reads MDHEN; CDR2 reads SYDVKM. The chain's CDR3 is CASSPEDYEQFF. The CDR3 DNA is TGTGCCAGCAGTCCCGAAGATTATGAGCAGTTCTTC.

This chain connects TRBV7-9 to TRBJ2-1; unclear D gene. Per the germline V gene, CDR1 is SEHNR and CDR2 is FQNEAQ (reference sequence). This CDR3 has 13 amino acids. The germline V and J ends were trimmed by 2 bases and 7 bases, with 9 bases remaining between them. In DNA form, the CDR3 reads TGTGCCAGCAGCTTAACTTGGGGAAATGAGCAGTTCTTC. Its translation is CASSLTWGNEQFF.

The chain has TRBV10-3 and TRBJ1-2; 10 nucleotides agree with TRBD1. The CDR3 loop spans 14 amino acids. The germline V gene has CDR1 ENHRY and CDR2 SYGVKD. Losses at the gene ends were 0 bases for V and 8 bases for J; bases not matched to a gene: 3. In DNA, the CDR3 is TGTGCCATCAGTGAGTCGACAGGGGGCGAAGGCTACACCTTC. It yields the protein CAISESTGGEGYTF.

The chain recombines TRBV4-1 with TRBJ2-3, with 9 bases lining up with TRBD1. There are 17 residues in the CDR3. CDR1 and CDR2 (germline): MGHRA, YSYEKL. J was trimmed by 3 bases and V by 2 bases; bases with no gene match: 9. This CDR3 is CASSQLTGGVGTDTQYF. The CDR3 DNA sequence: TGCGCCAGCAGCCAACTTACAGGGGGCGTTGGGACAGATACGCAGTATTTT.